This entry describes one TCR beta chain. As yet, its antigen is unknown. The sample originates from a study of T cells after yellow fever vaccination. Study summary: The SMART-Seq v4 Ultra Low Input method served to prepare the low-cell-number fractions. Overall study findings and caveats: A small share of clonotypes appeared in both CD4 and CD8 compartments.

TCRdb used MiXCR to reprocess the 5' RACE reads, holding one entry per CDR3 protein. The sample gives about 630,000 distinct CDR3 sequences, roughly 12% of which show up once; under 15% is in the top ten. This TCR derives from a man under 40 who received the YFV17D yellow fever vaccine. The source material was PBMCs, sampled on the day of the yellow fever booster vaccination.

This chain's CDR3 is CASRSASARPDYEQYF. The CDR3 region has the DNA TGTGCCAGCAGATCTGCTAGCGCCAGACCCGACTACGAGCAGTACTTC. This sequence joins TRBV5-5 and TRBJ2-7; TRBD2 might be the D (6 bases). V lost 5 bases and J 3 bases, leaving 21 bases between the germline ends. This CDR3 contains 16 residues. Germline CDR1 and CDR2: SGHKS and YYEKEE (reference sequence).